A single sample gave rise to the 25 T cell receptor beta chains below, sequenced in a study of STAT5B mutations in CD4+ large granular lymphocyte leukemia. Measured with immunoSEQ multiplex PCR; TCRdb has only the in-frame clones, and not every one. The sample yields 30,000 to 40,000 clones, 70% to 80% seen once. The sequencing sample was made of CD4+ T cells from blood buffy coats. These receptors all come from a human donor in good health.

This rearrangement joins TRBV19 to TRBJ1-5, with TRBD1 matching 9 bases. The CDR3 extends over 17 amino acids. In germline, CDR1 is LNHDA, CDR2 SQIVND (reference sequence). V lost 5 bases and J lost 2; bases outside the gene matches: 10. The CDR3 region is CASSPGQGKKGNQPQHF. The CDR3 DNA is TGTGCCAGTAGTCCCGGACAGGGGAAGAAGGGCAATCAGCCCCAGCATTTT.

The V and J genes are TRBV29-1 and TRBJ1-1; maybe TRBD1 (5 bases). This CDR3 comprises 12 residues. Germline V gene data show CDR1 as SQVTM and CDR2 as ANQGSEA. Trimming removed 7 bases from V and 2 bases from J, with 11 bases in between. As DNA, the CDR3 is TGCAGCGCGGACAAGCTAAACACTGAAGCTTTCTTT. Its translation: CSADKLNTEAFF. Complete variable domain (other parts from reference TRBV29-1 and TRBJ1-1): SAVISQKPSRDICQRGTSLTIQCQVDSQVTMMFWYRQQPGQSLTLIATANQGSEATYESGFVIDKFPISRPNLTFSTLTVSNMSPEDSSIYLCSADKLNTEAFFGQGTRLTVV.

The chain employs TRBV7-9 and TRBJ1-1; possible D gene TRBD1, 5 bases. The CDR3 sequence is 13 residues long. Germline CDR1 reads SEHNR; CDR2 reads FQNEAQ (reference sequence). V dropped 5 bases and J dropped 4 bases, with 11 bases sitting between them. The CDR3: CASSPGGSTEAFF. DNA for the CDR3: TGTGCCAGCAGCCCCGGGGGGAGCACTGAAGCTTTCTTT.

The DNA for the CDR3 is TGTGCCAGCTCACCATTAATCTCTGGGGCCAACGTCCTGACTTTC. This codes for CASSPLISGANVLTF. This chain uses TRBV18 with TRBJ2-6; D unclear. Germline CDR1 KGHSH, CDR2 LQKENI. V was cut by 2 bases and J by 0 bases, with 5 bases left in between. This CDR3 has 15 amino acids.

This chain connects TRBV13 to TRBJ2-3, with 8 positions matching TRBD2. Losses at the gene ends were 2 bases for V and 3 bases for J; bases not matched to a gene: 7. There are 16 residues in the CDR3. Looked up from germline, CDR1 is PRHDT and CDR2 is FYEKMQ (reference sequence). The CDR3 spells CASSLRSGGLTDTQYF. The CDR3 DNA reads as TGTGCCAGCAGCTTACGCTCGGGGGGGTTAACAGATACGCAGTATTTT.

The CDR3 sequence: CASSQHVSIGGGTEAFF. The CDR3 DNA is TGTGCCAGCAGCCAACACGTCTCGATCGGGGGGGGTACTGAAGCTTTCTTT. The J gene is TRBJ1-1, the V gene TRBV4-2; the D gene is possibly TRBD1 (5 bases). V shed 2 bases and J shed 5 bases, with 21 bases lying between them. The CDR3 loop spans 17 amino acids. The germline V gene encodes CDR1 LGHNA and CDR2 YNFKEQ.

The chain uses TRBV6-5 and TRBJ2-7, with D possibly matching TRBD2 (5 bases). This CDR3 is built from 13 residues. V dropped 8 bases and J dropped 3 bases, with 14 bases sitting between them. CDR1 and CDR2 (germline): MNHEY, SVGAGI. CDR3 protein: CASAGARFYEQYF. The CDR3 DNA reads TGTGCCAGCGCGGGTGCTCGCTTCTACGAGCAGTACTTC.

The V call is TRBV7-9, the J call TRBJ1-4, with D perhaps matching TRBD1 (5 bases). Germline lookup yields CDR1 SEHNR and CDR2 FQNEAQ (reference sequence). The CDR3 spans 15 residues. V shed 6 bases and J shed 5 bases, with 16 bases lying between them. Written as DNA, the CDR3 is TGTGCCAGCAGGTCGAGGACAAGACTAAATGAAAAACTGTTTTTT. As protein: CASRSRTRLNEKLFF.

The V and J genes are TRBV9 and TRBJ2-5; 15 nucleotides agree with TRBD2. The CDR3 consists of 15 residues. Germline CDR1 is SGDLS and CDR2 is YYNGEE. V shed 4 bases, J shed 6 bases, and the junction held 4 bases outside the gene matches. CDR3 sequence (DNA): TGTGCCAGCAGCACGGGACTAGCGGGAGGTCAGACCCAGTACTTC. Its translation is CASSTGLAGGQTQYF.

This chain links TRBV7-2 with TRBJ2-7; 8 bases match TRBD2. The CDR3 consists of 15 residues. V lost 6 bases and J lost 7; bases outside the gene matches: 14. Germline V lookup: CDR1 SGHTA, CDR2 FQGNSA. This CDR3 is CASRPQPGGPREQYF. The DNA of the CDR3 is TGTGCCAGCAGACCGCAACCGGGGGGGCCGCGGGAGCAGTACTTC.

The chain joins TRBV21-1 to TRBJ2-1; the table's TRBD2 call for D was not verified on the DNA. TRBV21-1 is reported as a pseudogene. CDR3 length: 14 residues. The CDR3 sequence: CASTQAGGRSEQFF. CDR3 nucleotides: TGTGCCAGCACTCAAGCGGGAGGGAGGTCTGAGCAGTTCTTC.

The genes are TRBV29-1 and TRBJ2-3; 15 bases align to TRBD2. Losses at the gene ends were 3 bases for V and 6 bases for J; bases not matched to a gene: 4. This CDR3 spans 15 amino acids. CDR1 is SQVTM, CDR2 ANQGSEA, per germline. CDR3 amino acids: CSVEGLAGGRDTQYF. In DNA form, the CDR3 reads TGCAGCGTTGAGGGACTAGCGGGGGGCCGGGATACGCAGTATTTT.

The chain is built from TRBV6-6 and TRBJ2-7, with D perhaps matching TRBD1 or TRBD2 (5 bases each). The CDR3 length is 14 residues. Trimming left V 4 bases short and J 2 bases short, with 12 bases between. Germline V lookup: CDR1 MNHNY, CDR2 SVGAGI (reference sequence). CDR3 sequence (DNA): TGTGCCAGCAGTTCCCGGGACCGAACCTACGAGCAGTACTTC. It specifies CASSSRDRTYEQYF.

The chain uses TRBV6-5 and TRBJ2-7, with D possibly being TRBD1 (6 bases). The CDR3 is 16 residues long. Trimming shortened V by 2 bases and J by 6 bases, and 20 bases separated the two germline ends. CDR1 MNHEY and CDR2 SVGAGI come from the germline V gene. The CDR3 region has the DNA TGTGCCAGCAGTTACCCTGGGACAACGAGTCGGTTCGAGCAGTACTTC. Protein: CASSYPGTTSRFEQYF.

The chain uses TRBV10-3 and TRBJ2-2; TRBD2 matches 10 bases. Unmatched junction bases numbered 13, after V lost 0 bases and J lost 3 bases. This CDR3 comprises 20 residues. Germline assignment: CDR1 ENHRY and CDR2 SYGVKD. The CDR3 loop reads CAISESMLLAGLRDTGELFF. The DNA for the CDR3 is TGTGCCATCAGTGAGTCGATGCTACTAGCGGGGCTTCGTGACACCGGGGAGCTGTTTTTT.

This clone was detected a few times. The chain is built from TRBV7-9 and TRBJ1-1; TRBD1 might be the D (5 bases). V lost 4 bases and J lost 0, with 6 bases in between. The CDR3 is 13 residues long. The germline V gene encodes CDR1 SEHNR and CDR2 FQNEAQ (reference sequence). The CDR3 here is CASSSTVNTEAFF. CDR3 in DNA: TGTGCCAGCAGCTCGACAGTGAACACTGAAGCTTTCTTT.

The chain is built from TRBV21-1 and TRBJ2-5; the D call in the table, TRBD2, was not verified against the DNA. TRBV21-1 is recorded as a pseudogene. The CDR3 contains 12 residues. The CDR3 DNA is TGTGCCAGCAGCAATGAAGGGAGGACCCAGTACTTC. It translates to CASSNEGRTQYF.

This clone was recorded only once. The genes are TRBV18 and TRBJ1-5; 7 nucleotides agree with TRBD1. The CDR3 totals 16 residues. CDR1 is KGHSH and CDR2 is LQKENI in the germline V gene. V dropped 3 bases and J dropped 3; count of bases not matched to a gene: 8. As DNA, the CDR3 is TGTGCCAGCTCACCCCGGACAGGTTTTGTCAATCAGCCCCAGCATTTT. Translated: CASSPRTGFVNQPQHF. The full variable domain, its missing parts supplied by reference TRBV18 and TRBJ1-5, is NAGVMQNPRHLVRRRGQEARLRCSPMKGHSHVYWYRQLPEEGLKFMVYLQKENIIDESGMPKERFSAEFPKEGPSILRIQQVVRGDSAAYFCASSPRTGFVNQPQHFGDGTRLSIL.

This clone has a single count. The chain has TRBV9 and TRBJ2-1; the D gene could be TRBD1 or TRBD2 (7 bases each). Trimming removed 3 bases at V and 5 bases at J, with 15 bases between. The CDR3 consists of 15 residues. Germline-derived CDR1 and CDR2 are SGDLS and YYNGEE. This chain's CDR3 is CASSGGGQLNNEQFF. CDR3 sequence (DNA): TGTGCCAGCAGCGGGGGGGGACAGCTTAACAATGAGCAGTTCTTC.

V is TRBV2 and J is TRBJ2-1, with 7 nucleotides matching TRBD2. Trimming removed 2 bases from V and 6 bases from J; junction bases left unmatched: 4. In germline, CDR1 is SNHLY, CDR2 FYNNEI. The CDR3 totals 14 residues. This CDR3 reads CASSESGEGNEQFF. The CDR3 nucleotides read TGTGCCAGCAGTGAATCTGGGGAGGGCAATGAGCAGTTCTTC. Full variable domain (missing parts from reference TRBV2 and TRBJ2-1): EPEVTQTPSHQVTQMGQEVILRCVPISNHLYFYWYRQILGQKVEFLVSFYNNEISEKSEIFDDQFSVERPDGSNFTLKIRSTKLEDSAMYFCASSESGEGNEQFFGPGTRLTVL.

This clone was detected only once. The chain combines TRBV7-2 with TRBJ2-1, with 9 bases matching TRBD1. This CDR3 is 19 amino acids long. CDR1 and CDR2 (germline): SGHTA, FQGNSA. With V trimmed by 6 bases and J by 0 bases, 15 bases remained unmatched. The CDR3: CASSARVTGGLGSYNEQFF. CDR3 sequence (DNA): TGTGCCAGCAGTGCTCGTGTAACAGGGGGCCTCGGCTCCTACAATGAGCAGTTCTTC.

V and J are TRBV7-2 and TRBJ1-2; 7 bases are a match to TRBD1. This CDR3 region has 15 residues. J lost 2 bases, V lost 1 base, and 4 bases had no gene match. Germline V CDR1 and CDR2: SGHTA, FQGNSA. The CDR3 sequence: CASSLDHRGNYGYTF. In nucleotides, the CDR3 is TGTGCCAGCAGCTTAGATCACAGGGGAAACTATGGCTACACCTTC.

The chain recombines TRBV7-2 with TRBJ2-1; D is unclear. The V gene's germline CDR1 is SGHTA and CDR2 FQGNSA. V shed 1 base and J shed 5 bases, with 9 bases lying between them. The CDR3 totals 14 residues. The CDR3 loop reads CASSLVGFNNEQFF. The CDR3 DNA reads TGTGCCAGCAGCTTAGTGGGATTCAACAATGAGCAGTTCTTC.

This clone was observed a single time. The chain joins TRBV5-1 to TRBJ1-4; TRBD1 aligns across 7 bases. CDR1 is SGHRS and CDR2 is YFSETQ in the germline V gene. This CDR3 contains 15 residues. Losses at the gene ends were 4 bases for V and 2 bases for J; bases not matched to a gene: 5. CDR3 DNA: TGCGCCAGCAGCCAGACAGGGCTGACTAATGAAAAACTGTTTTTT. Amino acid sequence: CASSQTGLTNEKLFF.

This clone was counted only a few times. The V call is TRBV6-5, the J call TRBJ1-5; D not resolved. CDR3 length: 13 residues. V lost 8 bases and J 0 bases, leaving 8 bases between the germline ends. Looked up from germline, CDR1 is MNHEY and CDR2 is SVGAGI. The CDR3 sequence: CASQADSNQPQHF. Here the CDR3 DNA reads TGTGCCAGCCAGGCAGATAGCAATCAGCCCCAGCATTTT.